This is a list of T cell receptor beta chains from one sample in a study of T cell clonotyping in hematopoietic cell transplantation. Some clones are missing from TCRdb's copy, which holds only in-frame ones; the method was immunoSEQ multiplex PCR. The sample lists about 5,300 clones, more than 25% occurring once. The sample was peripheral blood mononuclear cells, taken 180 days after allogeneic stem cell transplant. All receptors come from a male patient aged 35-50 years who had an allogeneic stem cell transplant from an unrelated donor, so the T cells may come from the graft donor. Some clones in this sample may be carry-over from other donors' samples. The CDR3 runs from the conserved cysteine through the conserved F or W. The D gene is left open where the match is weak. Rows may omit the clone size; those that give it use once, few, many or a size class.

V	size	J	D	CDR3	DNA
TRBV30	NA	TRBJ1-1	TRBD1	CAWSVLYGGTGWNTEAFF	TGTGCCTGGAGTGTTTTATATGGCGGGACAGGGTGGAACACTGAAGCTTTCTTT
TRBV28	few	TRBJ1-1	NA	CASSLTGTSNTEAFF	TGTGCCAGCAGTCTGACCGGGACATCTAACACTGAAGCTTTCTTT
TRBV4-1	few	TRBJ2-5	NA	CASSPGLQETQYF	TGCGCCAGCAGCCCCGGGCTCCAAGAGACCCAGTACTTC
TRBV30	NA	TRBJ2-1	NA	CAYLRGSGDYNEQFF	TGTGCCTACCTCAGGGGGAGCGGGGACTACAATGAGCAGTTCTTC
TRBV29-1	few	TRBJ2-5	NA	CSVEHRILRTQYF	TGCAGCGTTGAACATCGAATTCTCCGGACCCAGTACTTC
TRBV28	few	TRBJ2-7	NA	CASSLVRTYEQYF	TGTGCCAGCAGTTTAGTCAGAACCTACGAGCAGTACTTC
TRBV19	NA	TRBJ2-7	TRBD1	CASSPQGAGEQYF	TGTGCCAGTAGCCCACAGGGGGCGGGCGAGCAGTACTTC
TRBV7-2	NA	TRBJ2-5	NA	CASSLEGTHRWETQYF	TGTGCCAGCAGCTTAGAGGGGACTCACCGGTGGGAGACCCAGTACTTC
TRBV30	NA	TRBJ1-1	NA	CAWNRDREAFF	TGTGCCTGGAACCGGGACCGGGAAGCTTTCTTT
TRBV30	few	TRBJ1-4	NA	CAWSILDEKLFF	TGTGCCTGGAGCATCCTCGATGAAAAACTGTTTTTT
TRBV4-2	NA	TRBJ1-2	NA	CASSQGTRGVNYGYTF	TGTGCCAGCAGCCAAGGGACTAGGGGAGTCAACTATGGCTACACCTTC
TRBV4-2	NA	TRBJ2-5	NA	CASSQGRRQETQYF	TGTGCCAGCAGCCAAGGGCGGCGCCAAGAGACCCAGTACTTC
TRBV30	NA	TRBJ1-1	NA	CAWNSLNTEAFF	TGTGCCTGGAACAGTCTGAACACTGAAGCTTTCTTT
TRBV28	few	TRBJ2-5	NA	CASSLAETQYF	TGTGCCAGCAGTTTGGCAGAGACCCAGTACTTC
TRBV30	NA	TRBJ2-5	NA	CAGRGGYGETQYF	TGTGCCGGAAGGGGGGGGTACGGCGAGACCCAGTACTTC
TRBV14	once	TRBJ1-2	TRBD1	CASSRDRAYGYTF	TGTGCCAGCAGCCGGGACAGGGCCTATGGCTACACCTTC
TRBV30	NA	TRBJ1-2	NA	CAWTLQGHYGYTF	TGTGCCTGGACCCTACAGGGACACTATGGCTACACCTTC
TRBV30	few	TRBJ2-1	TRBD1	CAWSGTGGAEQFF	TGTGCCTGGAGCGGGACAGGGGGCGCGGAGCAGTTCTTC
TRBV6-5	few	TRBJ1-1	NA	CASSLATVYFGTEAFF	TGTGCCAGCAGTTTGGCAACAGTCTACTTCGGGACTGAAGCTTTCTTT
TRBV7-2	NA	TRBJ2-5	NA	CASSLGAGTQETQYF	TGTGCCAGCAGCTTAGGGGCCGGGACCCAAGAGACCCAGTACTTC
TRBV7-3	few	TRBJ2-5	TRBD2	CASSSAGGRQETQYF	TGTGCCAGCAGCTCCGCGGGGGGGAGGCAAGAGACCCAGTACTTC
TRBV30	NA	TRBJ1-1	NA	CAWTGSWQGSTEAFF	TGTGCCTGGACTGGGTCGTGGCAAGGGTCTACTGAAGCTTTCTTT
TRBV6-1	few	TRBJ2-7	TRBD2	CASSVGSGSGDEQYF	TGTGCCAGCAGTGTGGGTAGCGGGAGTGGCGACGAGCAGTACTTC
TRBV30	NA	TRBJ2-7	TRBD1	CAWSVRTGGKGEQYF	TGTGCCTGGAGTGTACGGACAGGGGGCAAGGGCGAGCAGTACTTC
TRBV7-3	NA	TRBJ2-1	TRBD2	CASSSLTSGVGNEQFF	TGTGCCAGCAGCTCACTGACTAGCGGGGTAGGAAATGAGCAGTTCTTC
TRBV6-6	NA	TRBJ2-7	NA	CASARAYTYEQYF	TGTGCCTCCGCCCGGGCATATACCTACGAGCAGTACTTC
TRBV4-1	NA	TRBJ2-3	NA	CASSLRLGTDTQYF	TGCGCCAGCAGTCTAAGACTGGGCACAGATACGCAGTATTTT
TRBV30	few	TRBJ2-2	NA	CAWKGVSDTGELFF	TGTGCCTGGAAGGGAGTCAGTGACACCGGGGAGCTGTTTTTT
TRBV25-1	NA	TRBJ2-7	NA	CASSEAQHSPYEQYF	TGTGCCAGCAGTGAAGCACAGCATTCTCCCTACGAGCAGTACTTC
TRBV29-1	NA	TRBJ1-3	NA	CSVESGNTIYF	TGCAGCGTTGAATCTGGAAACACCATATATTTT
TRBV30	NA	TRBJ1-4	TRBD1	CAWSAYRGQIEKLFF	TGTGCCTGGAGTGCTTACAGGGGGCAGATTGAAAAACTGTTTTTT
TRBV7-2	few	TRBJ2-7	NA	CASSFTYEQYF	TGTGCCAGCAGCTTTACCTACGAGCAGTACTTC
TRBV29-1	NA	TRBJ1-1	NA	CSLDGEGSTEAFF	TGCAGCCTCGACGGGGAAGGTAGCACTGAAGCTTTCTTT
TRBV30	NA	TRBJ2-5	NA	CAWSAGVETQYF	TGTGCCTGGAGTGCGGGGGTCGAGACCCAGTACTTC
TRBV11-3	few	TRBJ2-7	NA	CASSLHEQYF	TGTGCCAGCAGCTTGCACGAGCAGTACTTC
TRBV29-1	few	TRBJ2-7	TRBD1	CSVGGTGSTYEQYF	TGCAGCGTTGGCGGGACAGGGTCTACCTACGAGCAGTACTTC
TRBV27	few	TRBJ1-2	NA	CASSSDKNYGYTF	TGTGCCAGCAGTTCGGACAAAAACTATGGCTACACCTTC
TRBV30	once	TRBJ1-4	TRBD1	CAWSAGTGGEKLFF	TGTGCCTGGAGTGCGGGGACAGGGGGTGAAAAACTGTTTTTT
TRBV5-1	few	TRBJ2-2	TRBD1	CASSLYRGYSNTGELFF	TGCGCCAGCAGCTTGTACAGGGGCTATTCGAACACCGGGGAGCTGTTTTTT
TRBV29-1	once	TRBJ2-5	NA	CSVSEAQETQYF	TGCAGCGTTTCTGAAGCTCAAGAGACCCAGTACTTC
TRBV5-4	few	TRBJ2-5	NA	CASSPRPDETQYF	TGTGCCAGCAGCCCCCGACCCGATGAGACCCAGTACTTC
TRBV27	few	TRBJ1-2	NA	CASSEAPTNYGYTF	TGTGCCAGCAGTGAGGCCCCGACTAACTATGGCTACACCTTC
TRBV27	few	TRBJ2-6	NA	CASSMGRSGHSGANVLTF	TGTGCCAGCAGCATGGGACGATCGGGGCACTCTGGGGCCAACGTCCTGACTTTC
TRBV19	few	TRBJ1-6	NA	CASSITGATSPLHF	TGTGCCAGTAGTATTACGGGGGCTACTTCACCCCTCCACTTT
TRBV30	few	TRBJ1-1	NA	CAWNTANWGTEAFF	TGTGCCTGGAACACAGCGAATTGGGGCACTGAAGCTTTCTTT
TRBV30	NA	TRBJ2-7	NA	CAWSGNYEQYF	TGTGCCTGGAGTGGAAATTACGAGCAGTACTTC
TRBV29-1	NA	TRBJ2-7	TRBD1	CSVPPTDRGLSYEQYF	TGCAGCGTTCCCCCCACGGACAGGGGCCTCTCCTACGAGCAGTACTTC
TRBV25-1	NA	TRBJ2-5	NA	CASSELGEETQYF	TGTGCCAGCAGTGAATTGGGAGAAGAGACCCAGTACTTC
TRBV6-5	few	TRBJ2-5	NA	CASSYSPGRETQYF	TGTGCCAGCAGTTACTCTCCAGGACGAGAGACCCAGTACTTC
TRBV4-3	NA	TRBJ2-7	NA	CASSGGTVYEQYF	TGCGCCAGCAGCGGAGGGACAGTGTACGAGCAGTACTTC
TRBV29-1	NA	TRBJ2-5	TRBD1	CSVTGQGRETQYF	TGCAGCGTCACGGGACAGGGGCGGGAGACCCAGTACTTC